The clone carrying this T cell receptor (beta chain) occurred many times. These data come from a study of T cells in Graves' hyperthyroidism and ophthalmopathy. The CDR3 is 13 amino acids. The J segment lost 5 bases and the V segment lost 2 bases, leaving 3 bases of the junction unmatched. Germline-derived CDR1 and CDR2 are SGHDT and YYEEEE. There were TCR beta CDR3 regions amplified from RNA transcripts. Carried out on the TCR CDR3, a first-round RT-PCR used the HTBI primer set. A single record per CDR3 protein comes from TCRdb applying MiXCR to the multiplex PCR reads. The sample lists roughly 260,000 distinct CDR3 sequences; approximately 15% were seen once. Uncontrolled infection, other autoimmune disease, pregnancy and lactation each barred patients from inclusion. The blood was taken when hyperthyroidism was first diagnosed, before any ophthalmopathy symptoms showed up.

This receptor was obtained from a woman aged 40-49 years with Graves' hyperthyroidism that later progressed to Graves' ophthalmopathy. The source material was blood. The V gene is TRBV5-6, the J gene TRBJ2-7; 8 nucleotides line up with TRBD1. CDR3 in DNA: TGTGCCAGCAGCTTTACGACAGGGGACGAGCAGTACTTC. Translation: CASSFTTGDEQYF.